This TCR beta chain appears in the sequencing data of a study of blood T cells in healthy people across ages. A sample-barcoded 5' primer and a J-beta primer mix were used in a second PCR of about 7 to 12 cycles. TCRdb passed the 5' RACE reads through MiXCR, listing each CDR3 protein once. Among more than 800,000 distinct CDR3 sequences listed, more than 35% were seen once. A remark on this clonotype: Its antigen is currently unknown.

Between the trimmed V and J ends, which lost 7 bases and 7 bases, there was a span of 14 bases. This CDR3 has 13 residues. Looked up from germline, CDR1 is SNHLY and CDR2 is FYNNEI. General study findings and limits: Lack of knowledge of donor CMV status possibly confounded expanded clonotype changes. PBMC samples, being unsorted, prevented any conclusive comparison of naive and antigen-experienced cells.

Roughly 9.2 milliliters was the volume of peripheral blood drawn from each donor. The rearrangement uses TRBV2 and TRBJ2-1; D tentatively reads TRBD1 or TRBD2 (7 bases each). The sequence derives from a woman in her sixties or seventies in good health. Source material: blood. The CDR3 DNA follows: TGTGCCAGCATGAGGGAGGGGGCGAATGAGCAGTTCTTC. Protein: CASMREGANEQFF.